A selection of T cell receptor beta chains follows, all from one sample in a study of blood T cell repertoires in COVID-19. Assay: immunoSEQ multiplex PCR; the TCRdb copy retains only in-frame clones and omits some. The sample carries about 200,000 clones, more than 75% recorded once. Sequenced: peripheral blood. The receptors come from a man in his sixties who had recovered from COVID-19. Each CDR3 is given with its conserved first and last residue. Each record gives: V gene, D gene, J gene, clone size, CDR3 protein, CDR3 DNA. The D gene is left open where the match is weak. Clone size appears in some rows only: once, few, many, or a class for an expanded clone.

v_gene: TRBV24-1; d_gene: TRBD2; j_gene: TRBJ2-5; abundance: -; CDR3aa: CATRDGGQETQYF; CDR3nt: TGTGCCACCAGGGACGGGGGGCAAGAGACCCAGTACTTC
v_gene: TRBV27; d_gene: TRBD2; j_gene: TRBJ2-1; abundance: -; CDR3aa: CASTHSGGGAVNEQFF; CDR3nt: TGTGCCAGCACCCATAGTGGCGGGGGGGCCGTAAATGAGCAGTTCTTC
v_gene: TRBV6-5; d_gene: -; j_gene: TRBJ2-7; abundance: -; CDR3aa: CASSSGQNEQYF; CDR3nt: TGTGCCAGCAGCTCCGGACAGAACGAGCAGTACTTC
v_gene: TRBV7-3; d_gene: TRBD1; j_gene: TRBJ1-2; abundance: many; CDR3aa: CASSTRDSAYGYTF; CDR3nt: TGTGCCAGCAGCACCCGGGACAGCGCCTATGGCTACACCTTC
v_gene: TRBV28; d_gene: -; j_gene: TRBJ1-2; abundance: -; CDR3aa: CASGSASNYGYTF; CDR3nt: TGTGCCAGCGGATCAGCGTCTAACTATGGCTACACCTTC
v_gene: TRBV7-2; d_gene: -; j_gene: TRBJ2-1; abundance: -; CDR3aa: CAHQGPAYNEQFF; CDR3nt: TGTGCCCACCAGGGGCCCGCTTACAATGAGCAGTTCTTC
v_gene: TRBV5-1; d_gene: -; j_gene: TRBJ1-4; abundance: few; CDR3aa: CASSLNGGANEKLFF; CDR3nt: TGCGCCAGCAGCTTGAACGGGGGGGCTAATGAAAAACTGTTTTTT
v_gene: TRBV19; d_gene: TRBD1; j_gene: TRBJ1-1; abundance: -; CDR3aa: CASSTGTAKAFF; CDR3nt: TGTGCCAGTAGTACCGGGACAGCAAAAGCTTTCTTT
v_gene: TRBV24-1; d_gene: -; j_gene: TRBJ1-5; abundance: once; CDR3aa: CATRGGWNQPQHF; CDR3nt: TGTGCCACCAGGGGGGGGTGGAATCAGCCCCAGCATTTT
v_gene: TRBV5-4; d_gene: TRBD1; j_gene: TRBJ2-2; abundance: -; CDR3aa: CASSPYRGRNTGELFF; CDR3nt: TGTGCCAGCAGCCCCTACAGGGGGCGGAACACCGGGGAGCTGTTTTTT
v_gene: TRBV6-6; d_gene: -; j_gene: TRBJ2-1; abundance: -; CDR3aa: CASSYSNLPSYNEQFF; CDR3nt: TGTGCCAGCAGTTACTCGAACCTACCCTCCTACAATGAGCAGTTCTTC
v_gene: TRBV6-5; d_gene: -; j_gene: TRBJ1-2; abundance: -; CDR3aa: CASSYDTGSGGYTF; CDR3nt: TGTGCCAGCAGTTACGACACGGGATCGGGTGGCTACACCTTC
v_gene: TRBV5-6; d_gene: TRBD1; j_gene: TRBJ1-4; abundance: few; CDR3aa: CASSPGGTGIEKLFF; CDR3nt: TGTGCCAGCAGCCCTGGCGGGACAGGGATCGAAAAACTGTTTTTT
v_gene: TRBV28; d_gene: TRBD2; j_gene: TRBJ2-7; abundance: -; CDR3aa: CASQRDSYEQYF; CDR3nt: TGTGCCAGCCAGCGGGACTCCTACGAGCAGTACTTC
v_gene: TRBV6-2/TRBV6-3; d_gene: -; j_gene: TRBJ2-7; abundance: -; CDR3aa: CASSYSILGVYEQYF; CDR3nt: TGTGCCAGCAGTTACTCGATTCTCGGGGTCTACGAGCAGTACTTC
v_gene: TRBV2; d_gene: -; j_gene: TRBJ1-1; abundance: -; CDR3aa: CASSEPQAFF; CDR3nt: TGTGCCAGCAGTGAACCTCAAGCTTTCTTT
v_gene: TRBV5-4; d_gene: -; j_gene: TRBJ2-7; abundance: -; CDR3aa: CASSLLGLKPPYEQYF; CDR3nt: TGTGCCAGCAGCTTGCTCGGACTAAAACCGCCCTACGAGCAGTACTTC
v_gene: TRBV7-3; d_gene: TRBD1; j_gene: TRBJ1-2; abundance: -; CDR3aa: CASSEGGQGGRGYTF; CDR3nt: TGTGCCAGCAGCGAAGGGGGACAGGGCGGTAGGGGCTACACCTTC
v_gene: TRBV7-9; d_gene: TRBD1; j_gene: TRBJ2-5; abundance: -; CDR3aa: CASSGTGLETQYF; CDR3nt: TGTGCCAGCAGCGGGACAGGGTTGGAGACCCAGTACTTC
v_gene: TRBV30; d_gene: -; j_gene: TRBJ1-4; abundance: once; CDR3aa: CAWNLGTSFGEKLFF; CDR3nt: TGTGCCTGGAACTTGGGGACAAGCTTTGGAGAAAAACTGTTTTTT
v_gene: TRBV5-8; d_gene: TRBD1; j_gene: TRBJ2-7; abundance: -; CDR3aa: CASSLGGQQFEQYF; CDR3nt: TGTGCCAGCAGCTTAGGGGGCCAACAGTTCGAGCAGTACTTC
v_gene: TRBV7-9; d_gene: TRBD1; j_gene: TRBJ1-3; abundance: -; CDR3aa: CASSQTGDSGNTIYF; CDR3nt: TGTGCCAGCAGCCAAACAGGGGACTCTGGAAACACCATATATTTT
v_gene: TRBV6-5; d_gene: TRBD1; j_gene: TRBJ1-1; abundance: -; CDR3aa: CASRSQGGRDTEAFF; CDR3nt: TGTGCCAGCAGGTCACAGGGGGGGCGAGACACTGAAGCTTTCTTT
v_gene: TRBV20-1; d_gene: -; j_gene: TRBJ2-1; abundance: -; CDR3aa: CSAGGPNEQFF; CDR3nt: TGCAGTGCGGGCGGGCCCAATGAGCAGTTCTTC
v_gene: TRBV30; d_gene: -; j_gene: TRBJ2-6; abundance: -; CDR3aa: CAWSQDTGANVLTF; CDR3nt: TGTGCCTGGAGTCAGGATACTGGGGCCAACGTCCTGACTTTC
v_gene: TRBV24-1; d_gene: TRBD1; j_gene: TRBJ2-2; abundance: -; CDR3aa: CATSDFGTGGTGELFF; CDR3nt: TGTGCCACCAGTGATTTTGGGACAGGAGGCACCGGGGAGCTGTTTTTT
v_gene: TRBV3-1/TRBV3-2; d_gene: TRBD2; j_gene: TRBJ2-1; abundance: -; CDR3aa: CASSQELLAVNEQFF; CDR3nt: TGTGCCAGCAGCCAAGAGCTACTAGCGGTCAATGAGCAGTTCTTC
v_gene: TRBV11-2; d_gene: -; j_gene: TRBJ1-1; abundance: -; CDR3aa: CASSLRHTEAFF; CDR3nt: TGTGCCAGCAGCTTGAGGCACACTGAAGCTTTCTTT
v_gene: TRBV2; d_gene: TRBD2; j_gene: TRBJ2-5; abundance: -; CDR3aa: CASKGAGETQYF; CDR3nt: TGTGCCAGCAAAGGAGCGGGGGAGACCCAGTACTTC
v_gene: TRBV7-9; d_gene: TRBD1; j_gene: TRBJ2-5; abundance: -; CDR3aa: CASSPYRQGAFGETQYF; CDR3nt: TGTGCCAGCAGCCCTTACCGACAGGGGGCTTTTGGAGAGACCCAGTACTTC
v_gene: TRBV2; d_gene: TRBD2; j_gene: TRBJ2-3; abundance: -; CDR3aa: CASSEARGLALDTQYF; CDR3nt: TGTGCCAGCAGTGAAGCGCGCGGACTAGCCCTGGATACGCAGTATTTT